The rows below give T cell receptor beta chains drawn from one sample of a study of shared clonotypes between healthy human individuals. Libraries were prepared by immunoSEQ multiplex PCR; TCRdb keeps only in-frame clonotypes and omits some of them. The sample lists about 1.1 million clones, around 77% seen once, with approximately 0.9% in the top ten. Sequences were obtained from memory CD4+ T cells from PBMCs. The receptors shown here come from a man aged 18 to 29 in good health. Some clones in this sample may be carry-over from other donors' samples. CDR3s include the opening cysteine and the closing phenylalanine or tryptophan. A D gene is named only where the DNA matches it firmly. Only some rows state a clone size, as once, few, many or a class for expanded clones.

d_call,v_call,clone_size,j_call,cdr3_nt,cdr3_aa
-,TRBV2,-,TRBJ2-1,TGTGCCAGCAGTGAGAGGCAGGGGACGCTAAATGAGCAGTTCTTC,CASSERQGTLNEQFF
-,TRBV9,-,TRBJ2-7,TGTGCCAGCAGCGTAGCCCCCTATAAAACCTACGAGCAGTACTTC,CASSVAPYKTYEQYF
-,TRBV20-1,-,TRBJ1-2,TGCAGTGCTGGGGTACTTGGAGGCTACACCTTC,CSAGVLGGYTF
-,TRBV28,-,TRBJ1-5,TGTGCCAGCCTCGGGAGAAATCAGCCCCAGCATTTT,CASLGRNQPQHF
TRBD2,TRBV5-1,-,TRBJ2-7,TGCGCCAGCAGCGAGGCGTGGACTAGTAGCTACGAGCAGTACTTC,CASSEAWTSSYEQYF
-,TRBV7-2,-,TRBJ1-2,TGTGCCAGCAGCTCCCGCCGACATGAACCCAACTATGGCTACACCTTC,CASSSRRHEPNYGYTF
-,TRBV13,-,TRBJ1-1,TGTGCCAGCAGCTTACTCAGGGTGAACACTGAAGCTTTCTTT,CASSLLRVNTEAFF
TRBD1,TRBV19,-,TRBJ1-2,TGTGCCAGTAAGGACAGGGGGCAGAGTTCTCGGGGCTACACCTTC,CASKDRGQSSRGYTF
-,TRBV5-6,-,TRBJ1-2,TGTGCCAGCAGCCCCGACAGGTATGGCTACACCTTC,CASSPDRYGYTF
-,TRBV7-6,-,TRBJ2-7,TGTGCCAGCAGCCCAGGGAAGGTAGGCTACGAGCAGTACTTC,CASSPGKVGYEQYF
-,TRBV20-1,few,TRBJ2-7,TGCAGTGCTAGCGGGAATATCGAGCAGTACTTC,CSASGNIEQYF
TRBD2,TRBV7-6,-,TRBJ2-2,TGTGCCAGCAGCTGGGTCGGCGGGAGTGCTACCGGGGAGCTGTTTTTT,CASSWVGGSATGELFF
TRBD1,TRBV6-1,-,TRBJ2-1,TGTGCCAGCAGTATAGACAGGGCAGCCTACAATGAGCAGTTCTTC,CASSIDRAAYNEQFF
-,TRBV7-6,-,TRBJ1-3,TGTGCCAGCAGCTTAGCTACAGGAGGCTTTGCTGGAAACACCATATATTTT,CASSLATGGFAGNTIYF
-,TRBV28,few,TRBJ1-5,TGTGCCAGCATGAGGGGAGTAAGCAATCAGCCCCAGCATTTT,CASMRGVSNQPQHF
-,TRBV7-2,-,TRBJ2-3,TGTGCCAGCAGCTTAAAGGTCAGCGGGTATACGCAGTATTTT,CASSLKVSGYTQYF
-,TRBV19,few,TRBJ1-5,TGTGCCAGTAGTATAGGTGGGGGGGCAAGGAGCAATCAGCCCCAGCATTTT,CASSIGGGARSNQPQHF
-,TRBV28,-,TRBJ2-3,TGTGCCATCGGGGCTCAGGGCACCCATAGCACAGATACGCAGTATTTT,CAIGAQGTHSTDTQYF
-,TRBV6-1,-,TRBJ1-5,TGTGCCAGCGGGGTTTTAACTACGGGCAATCAGCCCCAGCATTTT,CASGVLTTGNQPQHF
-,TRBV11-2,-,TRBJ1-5,TGTGCCAGCAGCTCAGGACAGCCAAATCAGCCCCAGCATTTT,CASSSGQPNQPQHF
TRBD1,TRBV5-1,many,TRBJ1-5,TGCGCCAGCAGCTTCTCAGGGGGCGGTCAGCCCCAGCATTTT,CASSFSGGGQPQHF
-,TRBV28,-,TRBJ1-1,TGTGCCAGCAGCCCCCCAGACTCGACCCCGAGAGCTTTCTTT,CASSPPDSTPRAFF
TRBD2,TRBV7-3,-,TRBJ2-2,TGTGCCAGCAGCCCGCAACCCAGCGGGAGAGCCGGGGAGCTGTTTTTT,CASSPQPSGRAGELFF
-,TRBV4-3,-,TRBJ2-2,TGCGCCAGCAGCCTTAGCTTCACCGGGGAGCTGTTTTTT,CASSLSFTGELFF
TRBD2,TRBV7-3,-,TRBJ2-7,TGTGCCAGCAGCTTAGGGGCTAGCGGGGGGTACGAGCAGTACTTC,CASSLGASGGYEQYF
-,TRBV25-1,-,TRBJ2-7,TGTGCCAGCAGTAGCTCACCGGGGGTTGCGCAGTACTTC,CASSSSPGVAQYF
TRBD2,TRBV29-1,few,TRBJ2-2,TGCAGCGTCCCCATGACTAGCGGGAGCTCCACCGGGGAGCTGTTTTTT,CSVPMTSGSSTGELFF
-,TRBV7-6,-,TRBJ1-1,TGTGCCAGCAGCTTAGAATCCTTCACTGAAGCTTTCTTT,CASSLESFTEAFF
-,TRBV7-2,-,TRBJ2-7,TGTGCCAGCAGCTCGGTTGGCGGTCTCCCCGTCGAGCAGTACTTC,CASSSVGGLPVEQYF
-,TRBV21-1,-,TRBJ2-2,TGTGCCAGCAGCAAATCAGGAGGGCCAGGCACCGGGGAGCTGTTTTTT,CASSKSGGPGTGELFF
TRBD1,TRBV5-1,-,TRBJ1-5,TGCGCCAGCAGCTTGGGGACAGGGGTTTCCAATCAGCCCCAGCATTTT,CASSLGTGVSNQPQHF
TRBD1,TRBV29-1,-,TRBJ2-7,TGCAGCGTCCGACAGGGGGCCTACGAGCAGTACTTC,CSVRQGAYEQYF
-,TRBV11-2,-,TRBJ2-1,TGTGCCAGCAGCTTAGCCCCCCCGGTTTTTGGACGGAACAATGAGCAGTTCTTC,CASSLAPPVFGRNNEQFF
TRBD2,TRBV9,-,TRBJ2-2,TGTGCCAGCAGCAGACGACTAGCGGGAGCCGGGGAGCTGTTTTTT,CASSRRLAGAGELFF
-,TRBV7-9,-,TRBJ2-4,TGTGCCAGCAGCTCCACTCGAAGGGGTCGGGACATTCAGTACTTC,CASSSTRRGRDIQYF
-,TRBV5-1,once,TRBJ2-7,TGCGCCAGCAGTCCCCTAGCTGGAGGGCCCTACGAGCAGTACTTC,CASSPLAGGPYEQYF
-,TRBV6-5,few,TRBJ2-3,TGTGCCAGCACCTCCTGGGGCAGCACAGATACGCAGTATTTT,CASTSWGSTDTQYF
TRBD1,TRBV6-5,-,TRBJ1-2,TGTGCCAGCAGTTACGGGACAGGGGCTTATGGCTACACCTTC,CASSYGTGAYGYTF
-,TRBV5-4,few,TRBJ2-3,TGTGCCAGCAGCTCTACGGGGAGAGGAGAGCTCACAGATACGCAGTATTTT,CASSSTGRGELTDTQYF
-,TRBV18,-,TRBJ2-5,TGTGCCAGCTCACCAGTTTCAGGGGCCCAAGAGACCCAGTACTTC,CASSPVSGAQETQYF
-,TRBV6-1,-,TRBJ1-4,TGTGCCAGCAGCGGGACTAGTGTCGGAAAACTGTTTTTT,CASSGTSVGKLFF
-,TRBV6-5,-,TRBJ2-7,TGTGCCAGCAGTAAAACAGGGAAAACCTACGAGCAGTACTTC,CASSKTGKTYEQYF
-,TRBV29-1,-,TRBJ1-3,TGCAGCGTTGTTGTCTATGCTGGAAACACCATATATTTT,CSVVVYAGNTIYF
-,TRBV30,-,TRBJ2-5,TGTGCCTGGAGCAACCGGGGCCGATCGGTACAGTACTTC,CAWSNRGRSVQYF
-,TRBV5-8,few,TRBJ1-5,TGTGCCAGCAGCTCCTCATGGACAGGCAATCAGCCCCAGCATTTT,CASSSSWTGNQPQHF
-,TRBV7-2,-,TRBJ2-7,TGTGCCAGCAGCTTATCTTGGGGGATTGGGTACGAGCAGTACTTC,CASSLSWGIGYEQYF
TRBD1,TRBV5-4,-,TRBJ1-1,TGTGCCAGCAGCCTGAGACAGGGAGGGCGCACTGAAGCTTTCTTT,CASSLRQGGRTEAFF
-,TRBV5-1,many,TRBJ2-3,TGCGCCAGCAGCTCCAAACCTATTAACGGACACACAGATACGCAGTATTTT,CASSSKPINGHTDTQYF
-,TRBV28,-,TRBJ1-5,TGTGCCAGCGGCACAGGGAGTACTAGCAATCAGCCCCAGCATTTT,CASGTGSTSNQPQHF
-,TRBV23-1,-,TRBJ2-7,TGCGCCAGCAGCCAAACAGGGAGCGCCTACGAGCAGTACTTC,CASSQTGSAYEQYF
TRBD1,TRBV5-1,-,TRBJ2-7,TGCGCCAGCAGCTCAACAGGGGATAGCTCCTACGAGCAGTACTTC,CASSSTGDSSYEQYF
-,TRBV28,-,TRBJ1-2,TGTGCCAGCAGCCTACCGGGGCCCAACTATGGCTACACCTTC,CASSLPGPNYGYTF
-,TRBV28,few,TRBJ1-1,TGTGCCAGCAGTTTTGTGGGGATCACTGAAGCTTTCTTT,CASSFVGITEAFF
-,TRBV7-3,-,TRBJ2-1,TGTGCCAGCAGCTTAAGGGGCAATCTCAATGAGCAGTTCTTC,CASSLRGNLNEQFF